The TCR beta chain under discussion was sequenced for a study of CD8 T cells in Susac syndrome. Random hexamers were used to reverse transcribe an amount of 0.5 to 1 ug RNA. TCR beta CDR3 was amplified by immunoSEQ covering 54 Vbeta and 13 Jbeta. TCRdb fed the immunoSEQ multiplex PCR reads into MiXCR, producing one record per CDR3 protein. The table has about 180,000 distinct CDR3 sequences, 93% seen once. Stable or active relapsing-remitting multiple sclerosis, untreated and meeting revised McDonald criteria, defined the controls. FACS was used to enrich TEMRA cells, whereas the CD8+ and CD4+ T cells were obtained by negative isolation. CDR3 size: 11 residues. Per germline, CDR1 KGHSH and CDR2 LQKENI. V was pared by 3 bases and J by 3 bases, with 0 bases between.

The material sequenced was CD4+ T cells from PBMCs. J is TRBJ1-3 and V is TRBV18, with D unclear. The TCR originated in a human donor with multiple sclerosis. CDR3 DNA sequence: TGTGCCAGCTCACCTGGAAACACCATATATTTT. It is translated as CASSPGNTIYF.